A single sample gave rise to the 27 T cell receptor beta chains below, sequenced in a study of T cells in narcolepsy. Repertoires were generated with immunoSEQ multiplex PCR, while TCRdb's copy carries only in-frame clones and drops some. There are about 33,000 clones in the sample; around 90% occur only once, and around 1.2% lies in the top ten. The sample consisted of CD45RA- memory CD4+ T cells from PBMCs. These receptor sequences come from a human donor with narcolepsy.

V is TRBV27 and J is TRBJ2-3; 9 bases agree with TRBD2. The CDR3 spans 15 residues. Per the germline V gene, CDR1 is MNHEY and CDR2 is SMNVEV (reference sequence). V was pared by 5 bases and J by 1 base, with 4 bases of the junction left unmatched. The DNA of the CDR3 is TGTGCCAGCAGTAGCGAGCGGGAGGGCACAGATACGCAGTATTTT. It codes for CASSSEREGTDTQYF.

CDR3 in amino acids: CASSRAPGSTNEKLFF. As DNA, the CDR3 is TGCGCCAGCAGCCGTGCCCCCGGGTCAACTAATGAAAAACTGTTTTTT. V is TRBV5-1 and J is TRBJ1-4; D remains ambiguous. CDR1 is SGHRS and CDR2 is YFSETQ in the germline V gene. Trimming left V 4 bases short and J 0 bases short, with 13 bases between. The CDR3 spans 16 residues.

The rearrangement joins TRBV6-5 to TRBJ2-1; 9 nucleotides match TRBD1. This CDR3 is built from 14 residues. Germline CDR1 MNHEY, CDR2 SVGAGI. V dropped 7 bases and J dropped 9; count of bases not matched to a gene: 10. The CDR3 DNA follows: TGTGCCAGCACTCTCCGGACAGGGGATCGTGAGCAGTTCTTC. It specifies CASTLRTGDREQFF.

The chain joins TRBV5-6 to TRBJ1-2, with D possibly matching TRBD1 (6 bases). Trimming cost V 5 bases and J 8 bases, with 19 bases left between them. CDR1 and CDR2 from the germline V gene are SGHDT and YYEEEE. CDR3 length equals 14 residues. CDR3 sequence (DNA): TGTGCCAGCAGACCCGTCGGACAGCCCTGGGGCTACACCTTC. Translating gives CASRPVGQPWGYTF.

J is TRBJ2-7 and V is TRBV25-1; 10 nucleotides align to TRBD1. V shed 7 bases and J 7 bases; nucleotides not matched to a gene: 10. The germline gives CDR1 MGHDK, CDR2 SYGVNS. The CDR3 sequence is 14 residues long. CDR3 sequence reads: CASMSSRTGGEQYF. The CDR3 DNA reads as TGTGCCAGCATGTCCTCTCGGACAGGGGGGGAGCAGTACTTC.

The CDR3 region has the DNA TGTGCCAGCAGGACTCAGACAGGCGTAGTTAATTCACCCCTCCACTTT. Its translation is CASRTQTGVVNSPLHF. The chain recombines TRBV28 with TRBJ1-6, with D tentatively TRBD1 (6 bases). The CDR3 sequence is 16 residues long. Per the germline V gene, CDR1 is MDHEN and CDR2 is SYDVKM. The V end lost 6 bases, the J end lost 6 bases, and 18 bases lay between the germline ends.

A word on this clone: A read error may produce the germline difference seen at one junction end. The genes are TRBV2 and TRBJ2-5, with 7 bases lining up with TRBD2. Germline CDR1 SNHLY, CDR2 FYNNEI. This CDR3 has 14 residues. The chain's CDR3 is CASREAGSKETQYF. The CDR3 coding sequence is TGTGCCAGCAGAGAAGCGGGGAGTAAAGAGACCCAGTACTTC.

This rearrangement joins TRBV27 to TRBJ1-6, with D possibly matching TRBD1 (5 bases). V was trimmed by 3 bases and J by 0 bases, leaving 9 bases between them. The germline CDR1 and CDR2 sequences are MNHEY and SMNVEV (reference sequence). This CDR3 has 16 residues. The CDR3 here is CASSFGGSSYNSPLHF. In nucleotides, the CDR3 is TGTGCCAGCAGTTTCGGGGGGAGCTCCTATAATTCACCCCTCCACTTT.

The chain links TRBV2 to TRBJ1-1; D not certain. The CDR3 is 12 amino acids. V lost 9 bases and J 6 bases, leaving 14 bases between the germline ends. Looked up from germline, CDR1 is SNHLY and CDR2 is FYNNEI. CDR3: CASGRAAAEAFF. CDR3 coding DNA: TGTGCCAGTGGCCGTGCGGCGGCTGAAGCTTTCTTT.

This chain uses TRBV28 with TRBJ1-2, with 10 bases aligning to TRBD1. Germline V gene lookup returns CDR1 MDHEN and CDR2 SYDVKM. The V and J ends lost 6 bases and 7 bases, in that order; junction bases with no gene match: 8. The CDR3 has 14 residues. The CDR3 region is CASRNSGTGVGYTF. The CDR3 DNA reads TGTGCCAGCAGAAATTCCGGGACAGGGGTTGGCTACACCTTC.

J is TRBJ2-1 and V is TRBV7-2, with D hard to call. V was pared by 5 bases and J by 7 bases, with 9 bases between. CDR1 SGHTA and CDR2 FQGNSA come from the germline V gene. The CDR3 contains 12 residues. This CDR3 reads CTSSLERNEQFF. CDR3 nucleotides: TGTACCAGCAGCCTCGAGAGGAATGAGCAGTTCTTC. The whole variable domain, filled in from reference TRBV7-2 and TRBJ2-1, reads GAGVSQSPSNKVTEKGKDVELRCDPISGHTALYWYRQSLGQGLEFLIYFQGNSAPDKSGLPSDRFSAERTGGSVSTLTIQRTQQEDSAVYLCTSSLERNEQFFGPGTRLTVL.

CDR3 loop: CASSEKRVDNEQFF. DNA for the CDR3: TGTGCCAGCAGCGAGAAGCGGGTAGATAATGAGCAGTTCTTC. This chain links TRBV9 with TRBJ2-1, with a weak D call TRBD2 (6 bases). V was trimmed by 3 bases and J by 7 bases, leaving 14 bases between them. The CDR3 is 14 amino acids. Germline V gene data show CDR1 as SGDLS and CDR2 as YYNGEE.

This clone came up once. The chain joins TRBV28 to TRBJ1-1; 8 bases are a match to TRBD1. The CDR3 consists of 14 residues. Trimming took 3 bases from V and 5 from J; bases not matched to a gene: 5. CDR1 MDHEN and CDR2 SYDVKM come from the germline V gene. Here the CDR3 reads CASSFGQGMTEAFF. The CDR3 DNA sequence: TGTGCCAGCAGTTTTGGACAGGGAATGACTGAAGCTTTCTTT.

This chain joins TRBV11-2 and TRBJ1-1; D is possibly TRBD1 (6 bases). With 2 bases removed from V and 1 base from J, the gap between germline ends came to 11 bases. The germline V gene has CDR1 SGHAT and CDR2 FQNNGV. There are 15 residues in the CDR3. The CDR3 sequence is CASSLRGAPNTEAFF. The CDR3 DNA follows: TGTGCCAGCAGCTTAAGGGGGGCACCGAACACTGAAGCTTTCTTT.

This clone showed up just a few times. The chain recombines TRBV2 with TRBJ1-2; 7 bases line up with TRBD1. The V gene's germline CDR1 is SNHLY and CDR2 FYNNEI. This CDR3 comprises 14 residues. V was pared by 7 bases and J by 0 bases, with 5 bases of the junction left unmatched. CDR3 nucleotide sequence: TGTGCCAGCACCAGACAGGGAGCTAACTATGGCTACACCTTC. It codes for CASTRQGANYGYTF. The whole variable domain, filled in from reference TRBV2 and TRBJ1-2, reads EPEVTQTPSHQVTQMGQEVILRCVPISNHLYFYWYRQILGQKVEFLVSFYNNEISEKSEIFDDQFSVERPDGSNFTLKIRSTKLEDSAMYFCASTRQGANYGYTFGSGTRLTVV.

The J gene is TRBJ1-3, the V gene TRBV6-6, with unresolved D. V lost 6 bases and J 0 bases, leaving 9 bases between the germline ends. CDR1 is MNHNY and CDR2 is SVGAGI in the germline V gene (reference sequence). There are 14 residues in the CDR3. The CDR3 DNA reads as TGTGCCAGCAGCCCCGAATTCTCTGGAAACACCATATATTTT. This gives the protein CASSPEFSGNTIYF.

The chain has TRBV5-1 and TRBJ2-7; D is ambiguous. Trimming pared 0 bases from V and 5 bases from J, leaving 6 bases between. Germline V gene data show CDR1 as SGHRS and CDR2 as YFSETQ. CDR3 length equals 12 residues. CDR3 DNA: TGCGCCAGCAGCTTGGTTGGCGACGAGCAGTACTTC. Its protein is CASSLVGDEQYF.

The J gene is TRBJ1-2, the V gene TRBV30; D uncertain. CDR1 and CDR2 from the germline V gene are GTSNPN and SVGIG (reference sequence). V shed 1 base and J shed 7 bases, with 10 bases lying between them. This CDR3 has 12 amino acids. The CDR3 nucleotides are TGTGCCTGGAGTGGAAGAATTGGTGGCTACACCTTC. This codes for CAWSGRIGGYTF.

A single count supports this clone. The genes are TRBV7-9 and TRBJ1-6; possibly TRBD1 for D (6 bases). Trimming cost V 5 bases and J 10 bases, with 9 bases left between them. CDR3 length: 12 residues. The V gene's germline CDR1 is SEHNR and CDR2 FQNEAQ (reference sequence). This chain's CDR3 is CASSGTGSPLHF. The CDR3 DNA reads TGTGCCAGCAGCGGAACAGGGTCACCCCTCCACTTT.

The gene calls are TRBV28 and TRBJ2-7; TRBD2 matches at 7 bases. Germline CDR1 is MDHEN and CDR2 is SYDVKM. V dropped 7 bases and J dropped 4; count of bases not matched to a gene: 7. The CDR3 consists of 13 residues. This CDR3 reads CASTVSGRYEQYF. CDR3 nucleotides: TGTGCCAGCACTGTTTCCGGGAGGTACGAGCAGTACTTC.

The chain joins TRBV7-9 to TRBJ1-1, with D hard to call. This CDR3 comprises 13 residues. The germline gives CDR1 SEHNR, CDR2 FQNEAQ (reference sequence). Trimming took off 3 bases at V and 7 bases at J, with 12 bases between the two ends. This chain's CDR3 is CASSLSGLDEAFF. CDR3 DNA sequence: TGTGCCAGCAGCTTGTCCGGGCTAGATGAAGCTTTCTTT.

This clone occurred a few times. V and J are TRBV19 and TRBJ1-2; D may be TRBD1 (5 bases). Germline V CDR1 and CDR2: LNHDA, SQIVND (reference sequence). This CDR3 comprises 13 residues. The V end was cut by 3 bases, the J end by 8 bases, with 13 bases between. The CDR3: CASSMGPLQGYTF. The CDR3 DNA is TGTGCCAGTAGTATGGGGCCGCTTCAGGGCTACACCTTC.

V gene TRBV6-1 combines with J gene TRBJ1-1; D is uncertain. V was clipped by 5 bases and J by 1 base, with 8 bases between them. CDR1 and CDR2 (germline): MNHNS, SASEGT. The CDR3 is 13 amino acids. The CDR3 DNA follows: TGTGCCAGCAGTCCTATCCGGAACACTGAAGCTTTCTTT. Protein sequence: CASSPIRNTEAFF.

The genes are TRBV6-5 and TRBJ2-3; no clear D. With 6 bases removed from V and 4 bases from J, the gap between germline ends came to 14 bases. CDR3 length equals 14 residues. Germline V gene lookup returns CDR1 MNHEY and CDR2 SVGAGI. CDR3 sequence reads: CASSPGLQADTQYF. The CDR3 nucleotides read TGTGCCAGCAGCCCCGGGCTTCAGGCAGATACGCAGTATTTT.

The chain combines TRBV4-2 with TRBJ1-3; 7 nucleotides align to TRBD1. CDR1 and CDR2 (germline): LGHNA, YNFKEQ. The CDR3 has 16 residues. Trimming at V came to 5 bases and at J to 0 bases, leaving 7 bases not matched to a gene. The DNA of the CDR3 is TGTGCCAGCAGCTCTCCGACAGGGCGCTCTGGAAACACCATATATTTT. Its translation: CASSSPTGRSGNTIYF.

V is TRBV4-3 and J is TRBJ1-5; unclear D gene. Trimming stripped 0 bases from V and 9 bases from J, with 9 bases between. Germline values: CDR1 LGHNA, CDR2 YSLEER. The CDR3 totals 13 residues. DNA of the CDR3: TGCGCCAGCAGCCAAGATCTTTCACGGCCCCAGCATTTT. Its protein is CASSQDLSRPQHF.

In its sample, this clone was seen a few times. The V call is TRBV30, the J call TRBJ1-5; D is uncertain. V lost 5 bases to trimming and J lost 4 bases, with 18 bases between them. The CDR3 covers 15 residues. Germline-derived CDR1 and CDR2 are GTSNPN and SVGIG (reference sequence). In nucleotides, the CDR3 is TGTGCCTGGGCATGGGGTAGCTCCCCGAATCAGCCCCAGCATTTT. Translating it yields CAWAWGSSPNQPQHF.